This TCR beta chain was identified during a study of cytomegalovirus exposure and HLA in healthy donors. Study observations and caveats: In a later analysis, productive TCRs from donors in an Asian-associated ancestry cluster reportedly carried fewer N-insertions than the cohort mean. Later genetic work tied a missense DCLRE1C variant to beta-chain V and J trimming.

Primers for the PCR totalled 60 Vbeta and 13 Jbeta. TCRdb's copy holds only in-frame clones and misses some; the assay was immunoSEQ multiplex PCR. The data contain over 150,000 clones, over 80% of them singletons. Trimming removed 0 bases from V and 3 bases from J; junction bases left unmatched: 1. The CDR3 consists of 13 residues. The germline V gene encodes CDR1 GTSNPN and CDR2 SVGIG (reference sequence). Comments on this clone: Its specificity is not known.

This clonotype was obtained from a man aged 50-59 years in good health and CMV-seronegative. The rearrangement uses TRBV30 and TRBJ2-5; the match to TRBD1 covers 7 bases. The sample taken for sequencing was PBMCs. The DNA for the CDR3 is TGTGCCTGGAGTGTAGGGACAGAAGAGACCCAGTACTTC. Its translation is CAWSVGTEETQYF.